Here is one TCR beta chain with its context. This clone was detected only once. Its antigen remains unidentified. The sample holds no much larger clone one base away, and base qualities are not on file. Explained via the paper, the time point label denotes: baseline, week 1 (first vaccination visit). The treatment or condition tag for this specimen amounts to: pre-vaccination baseline after standard-of-care therapy. Donors had newly diagnosed WHO grade 3 or 4 IDH1-mutant astrocytomas with loss of nuclear ATRX. The samples were drawn from NOA16, a multicentre, single-arm, open-label phase I trial in Germany that tested a mutant IDH1 peptide vaccine in humans for the first time. Blood drawn at visit V03 was used as the baseline sample for immunogenicity testing. Genomic DNA for TCRB sequencing was extracted from EDTA blood using the DNeasy Blood and Tissue Kit. The data are from a study of a mutant IDH1 vaccine in newly diagnosed glioma (dated by TCRdb to 2020 to 2022). Turning to the overall study: The 32 treated patients were approximately 62% male and around 40% female, with a mean age of about 38 years. Prior to enrollment, standard therapy consisting of radiotherapy alone, temozolomide alone, or radiochemotherapy with temozolomide had been administered to patients, with the combination being received by most patients. Peripheral blood was collected at six visits: V03 (baseline), V05, V07, V10, V12 and V13. Longitudinal TCRB deep sequencing was performed for approximately 24 treated patients wherever samples were available for exploratory analyses.

Libraries were built with the immunoSEQ multiplex PCR assay. Rearranged TCR beta chain sequences were amplified with the hsTCRB Kit following the manufacturer's protocol. TCRB libraries were sequenced on an Illumina MiSeq. In the source study's methods: Demultiplexing, trimming and gene mapping were performed with the kit vendor's proprietary platform. Imported from immuneACCESS, the table was reduced by TCRdb to in-frame sequences with V and J called. These copies leave out some clones; in studies compared against another copy, an unresolved V gene accounts for under half, and the cause of the remainder is not known. That table furnishes V, J and clone size, whereas the DNA furnished D and trimming. Here the sample has roughly 70,000 clones; 65% to 90% occur a single time. Of the sample, around 3% falls within the top ten clones. V was cut back by 6 bases and J by 4 bases, leaving a gap of 9 bases between them. The CDR3 holds 12 amino acids from the cysteine to the phenylalanine. Only the CDR3 portion is preserved as DNA: 36 bases, with reading frame beginning at the first base. Reading the germline V gene (reference sequence) gives CDR1 LNHDA and CDR2 SQIVND.

General findings and caveats noted by the study authors: Immune responses induced by the vaccine were seen in about 93% of patients across multiple MHC alleles. Pseudoprogression appeared unrelated to alterations in the top peripheral T cell clonotypes detected by TCRB sequencing. PBMC samples for TCRB deep sequencing were selected based on availability. It was noted by the authors that analyses of patient blood samples could not be reproduced owing to sample limitations.

The sample here was PBMCs, taken from a glioma patient treated with radiotherapy, temozolomide or both. The origin of this receptor is a man aged 25 to 40 with glioma. The sequence is built from TRBV19 and TRBJ2-5, with TRBD1 as a weak D call on 6 bases. The CDR3 reads as follows: CASSLRGETQYF. The nucleotide sequence is given as TGTGCCAGTAGCCTCAGGGGAGAGACCCAGTACTTC.